The clone carrying this T cell receptor beta chain has ten or more counts. This sample was included in a study of neurological immune-mediated disorders. With 4 bases clipped from V and 2 bases from J, the junction kept 6 bases outside the gene matches. This CDR3 is built from 15 residues. Germline V gene lookup returns CDR1 SGHVS and CDR2 FQNEAQ. TCRdb analysed the 5' RACE reads with MiXCR anew, one entry per CDR3 protein. The sample carries about 66,000 distinct CDR3 sequences, 3.4% recorded once. J is TRBJ2-3 and V is TRBV7-8; 7 nucleotides agree with TRBD1. Sample: PBMCs. The receptor comes from a man aged 35-49 years with multiple sclerosis. The CDR3 region is CASSWETGHTDTQYF. CDR3 bases: TGTGCCAGCAGCTGGGAGACAGGGCACACAGATACGCAGTATTTT.